This TCR beta chain was found in a study of blood T cell repertoires in COVID-19. Study-wide background: Samples taken during acute and convalescent COVID-19 were collected in the United States, Italy and Spain. In each case, the material was cDNA or gDNA derived from T cells, B-cell-depleted T cells, or PBMCs.

Assay used: immunoSEQ multiplex PCR; TCRdb lists only in-frame clones, some missing. The sample has approximately 200,000 clones; roughly 86% are singletons. Categorization into cohorts depended on clinical history that participants reported. This clonotype originated in a woman in her 30s who had recovered from COVID-19. Sequencing was done on a sample of PBMCs or T cells enriched from blood (not recorded which).

CDR3 amino acids: CASSPLTVFRQFF. The CDR3 DNA follows: TGTGCCAGCAGTCCCCTGACAGTATTTCGGCAGTTCTTC. V is TRBV28 and J is TRBJ2-1, with D maybe TRBD1 (5 bases). V was clipped by 5 bases and J by 12 bases, with 17 bases between them. From germline, CDR1 is MDHEN and CDR2 SYDVKM. The CDR3 has 13 residues.